A single sample is the source of the 16 T cell receptor beta chains below, sequenced in a study of cytomegalovirus exposure and HLA in healthy donors. Researchers ran the PCR with 60 Vbeta and 13 Jbeta primers. Profiling relied on immunoSEQ multiplex PCR, and the TCRdb table lists in-frame clones only, not all of them. The sample yields about 240,000 clones, around 81% seen once. What was sequenced was PBMCs. The receptors here all came from a woman aged 55-69 years in good health and CMV-seropositive.

The rearrangement uses TRBV9 and TRBJ2-5; D possibly corresponds to TRBD1 (5 bases). The CDR3 is 14 amino acids. With 4 bases removed from V and 4 bases from J, the gap between germline ends came to 14 bases. Germline CDR1 reads SGDLS; CDR2 reads YYNGEE. The CDR3 nucleotides read TGTGCCAGCAGCCAAGGGGTGCTTGGAGAGACCCAGTACTTC. Translated, it gives CASSQGVLGETQYF. Supplemented by reference TRBV9 and TRBJ2-5, the full variable domain reads DSGVTQTPKHLITATGQRVTLRCSPRSGDLSVYWYQQSLDQGLQFLIQYYNGEERAKGNILERFSAQQFPDLHSELNLSSLELGDSALYFCASSQGVLGETQYFGPGTRLLVL.

The V gene is TRBV19, the J gene TRBJ1-2, with D tentatively TRBD1 (5 bases). Germline V lookup: CDR1 LNHDA, CDR2 SQIVND (reference sequence). This CDR3 region has 12 residues. Between the trimmed V and J ends, which lost 1 base and 9 bases, there was a span of 9 bases. CDR3 sequence reads: CASSIASGSYTF. The CDR3 DNA is TGTGCCAGTAGTATAGCTTCAGGGAGCTACACCTTC.

The chain couples TRBV4-1 to TRBJ2-1; D possibly corresponds to TRBD1 (6 bases). This CDR3 region has 13 residues. Germline V CDR1 and CDR2: MGHRA, YSYEKL. Trimming stripped 4 bases from V and 12 bases from J, with 16 bases between. In DNA, the CDR3 is TGCGCCAGCAGCCCTCCCACAGGGATCCGGCAGTTCTTC. Amino acids: CASSPPTGIRQFF.

J is TRBJ1-5 and V is TRBV18, with a weak D call TRBD1 (5 bases). The V gene's germline CDR1 is KGHSH and CDR2 LQKENI. The CDR3 consists of 15 residues. Trimming removed 1 base at V and 0 bases at J, with 7 bases between. Here the CDR3 DNA reads TGTGCCAGCTCACCACAGGGGTTTAGCAATCAGCCCCAGCATTTT. It codes for CASSPQGFSNQPQHF.

This clone was detected a few times. This sequence joins TRBV19 and TRBJ2-5, with D maybe TRBD2 (6 bases). Trimming removed 1 base from V and 5 bases from J, with 11 bases in between. There are 14 residues in the CDR3. Germline V gene sequence: CDR1 LNHDA, CDR2 SQIVND (reference sequence). The CDR3, as DNA: TGTGCCAGTAGTATAGGCGGGATGGCGGAGACCCAGTACTTC. Protein sequence: CASSIGGMAETQYF.

The rearrangement links TRBV7-6 to TRBJ1-1; D remains unclear. The CDR3 contains 13 residues. In germline, CDR1 is SGHVS, CDR2 FNYEAQ. Trimming removed 2 bases from V and 1 base from J, with 5 bases in between. The CDR3 sequence: CASSLQENTEAFF. The CDR3 DNA follows: TGTGCCAGCAGCTTACAGGAGAACACTGAAGCTTTCTTT.

The chain has TRBV5-4 and TRBJ2-6, with TRBD1 matching over 9 bases. The germline CDR1 and CDR2 sequences are SGHNT and YYREEE (reference sequence). The CDR3 consists of 16 residues. With V trimmed by 4 bases and J by 3 bases, 5 bases remained unmatched. The CDR3 bases are TGTGCCAGCAGCATAAACAGGGGGCTTGGGGCCAACGTCCTGACTTTC. Protein product: CASSINRGLGANVLTF.

The V call is TRBV27, the J call TRBJ2-7; D is uncertain. CDR1 is MNHEY, CDR2 SMNVEV, per germline (reference sequence). V lost 0 bases and J 3 bases, leaving 12 bases between the germline ends. The length of the CDR3 is 15 residues. The CDR3 DNA reads as TGTGCCAGCAGTTTATCGAGGTTCTCTAACTACGAGCAGTACTTC. Translating it yields CASSLSRFSNYEQYF.

The genes are TRBV5-4 and TRBJ1-2, with D uncertain. This CDR3 region has 11 residues. Germline CDR1 and CDR2: SGHNT and YYREEE (reference sequence). Trimming took 2 bases from V and 7 from J, leaving 6 bases between them. In DNA form, the CDR3 reads TGTGCCAGCAGCTTAGAGTCTGGCTACACCTTC. Its translation: CASSLESGYTF.

This clone was observed a handful of times. The junction does not match germline at one end; this may be a read error. The chain joins TRBV4-1 to TRBJ2-7; TRBD2 aligns across 13 bases. The CDR3 is 16 amino acids. Looked up from germline, CDR1 is MGHRA and CDR2 is YSYEKL. CDR3 sequence: CASSQKLAGGQSEQYF. The CDR3 nucleotides read TGTGCCAGCAGCCAGAAACTAGCGGGAGGGCAGAGCGAGCAGTACTTC.

The chain links TRBV7-2 to TRBJ2-1, with D possibly TRBD2 on 6 matching bases. The CDR3 runs 16 residues. The germline gives CDR1 SGHTA, CDR2 FQGNSA. The V end was cut by 2 bases, the J end by 1 base, with 12 bases between. CDR3 in DNA: TGTGCCAGCAGCTTAATAGCGGACCTGTCCTACAATGAGCAGTTCTTC. Its protein product is CASSLIADLSYNEQFF.

This chain uses TRBV7-2 with TRBJ1-2; no clear D. The CDR3 runs 11 residues. Germline CDR1 SGHTA, CDR2 FQGNSA. V lost 10 bases and J 5 bases, leaving 11 bases between the germline ends. CDR3 nucleotides: TGTGCCACTCAGACGGGTTATGGCTACACCTTC. This translates into CATQTGYGYTF. Looking up the rest from reference TRBV7-2 and TRBJ1-2 gives the full variable domain: GAGVSQSPSNKVTEKGKDVELRCDPISGHTALYWYRQSLGQGLEFLIYFQGNSAPDKSGLPSDRFSAERTGGSVSTLTIQRTQQEDSAVYLCATQTGYGYTFGSGTRLTVV.

The chain recombines TRBV2 with TRBJ1-3; D call uncertain. V dropped 7 bases and J dropped 2 bases, with 9 bases sitting between them. The CDR3 has 13 residues. Germline V gene data show CDR1 as SNHLY and CDR2 as FYNNEI. The chain's CDR3 is CASIRGTGNTIYF. DNA of the CDR3: TGTGCCAGCATCCGGGGAACTGGAAACACCATATATTTT.

For this clone: At one boundary the junction diverges from the germline segment, which might be a read error. The chain employs TRBV7-9 and TRBJ2-7; the match to TRBD1 covers 7 bases. Germline values: CDR1 SEHNR, CDR2 FQNEAQ (reference sequence). The CDR3 spans 15 residues. CDR3 DNA sequence: TGTGCCAGCAGCATAGCGACAGGGATTCCCTACGAGCAGTACTTC. Amino acid sequence: CASSIATGIPYEQYF.

V is TRBV18 and J is TRBJ2-6; D remains ambiguous. CDR3 length: 16 amino acids. CDR1 is KGHSH and CDR2 is LQKENI in the germline V gene. V dropped 2 bases and J dropped 0 bases, with 8 bases sitting between them. Here the CDR3 DNA reads TGTGCCAGCTCACCAGACATTGGCTCTGGGGCCAACGTCCTGACTTTC. Residues: CASSPDIGSGANVLTF. The variable domain in full, completed from reference TRBV18 and TRBJ2-6, reads NAGVMQNPRHLVRRRGQEARLRCSPMKGHSHVYWYRQLPEEGLKFMVYLQKENIIDESGMPKERFSAEFPKEGPSILRIQQVVRGDSAAYFCASSPDIGSGANVLTFGAGSRLTVL.

The J gene is TRBJ1-3, the V gene TRBV19, with 7 positions matching TRBD1. The length of the CDR3 is 15 residues. Trimming removed 6 bases from V and 0 bases from J; junction bases left unmatched: 5. Germline values: CDR1 LNHDA, CDR2 SQIVND (reference sequence). The CDR3 reads CASRRQGSSGNTIYF. CDR3 nucleotides: TGTGCCAGTAGACGACAGGGATCCTCTGGAAACACCATATATTTT. Full variable domain (rest looked up from reference TRBV19 and TRBJ1-3): DGGITQSPKYLFRKEGQNVTLSCEQNLNHDAMYWYRQDPGQGLRLIYYSQIVNDFQKGDIAEGYSVSREKKESFPLTVTSAQKNPTAFYLCASRRQGSSGNTIYFGEGSWLTVV.